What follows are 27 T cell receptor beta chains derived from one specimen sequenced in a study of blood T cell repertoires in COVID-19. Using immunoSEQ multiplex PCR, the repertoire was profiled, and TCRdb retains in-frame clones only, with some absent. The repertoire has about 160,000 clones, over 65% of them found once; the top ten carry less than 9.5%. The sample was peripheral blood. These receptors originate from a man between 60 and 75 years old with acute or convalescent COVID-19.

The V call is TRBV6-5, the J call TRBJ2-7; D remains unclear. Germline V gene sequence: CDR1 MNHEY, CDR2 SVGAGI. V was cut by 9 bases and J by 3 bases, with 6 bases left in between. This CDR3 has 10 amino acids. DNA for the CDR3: TGTGCCAGTTCAGGCTACGAGCAGTACTTC. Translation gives CASSGYEQYF.

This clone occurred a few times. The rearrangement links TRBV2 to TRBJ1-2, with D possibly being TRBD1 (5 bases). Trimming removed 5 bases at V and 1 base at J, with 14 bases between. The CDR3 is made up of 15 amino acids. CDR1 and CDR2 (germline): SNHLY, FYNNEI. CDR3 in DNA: TGTGCCAGCAGTAGGCGTTGGAGGGGTAACTATGGCTACACCTTC. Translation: CASSRRWRGNYGYTF. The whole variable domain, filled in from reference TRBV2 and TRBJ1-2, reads EPEVTQTPSHQVTQMGQEVILRCVPISNHLYFYWYRQILGQKVEFLVSFYNNEISEKSEIFDDQFSVERPDGSNFTLKIRSTKLEDSAMYFCASSRRWRGNYGYTFGSGTRLTVV.

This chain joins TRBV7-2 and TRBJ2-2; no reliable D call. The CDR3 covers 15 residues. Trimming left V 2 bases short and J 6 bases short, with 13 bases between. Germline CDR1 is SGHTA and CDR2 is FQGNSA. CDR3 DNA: TGTGCCAGCAGCTTATATCCCCTATCCGCCGGGGAGCTGTTTTTT. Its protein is CASSLYPLSAGELFF.

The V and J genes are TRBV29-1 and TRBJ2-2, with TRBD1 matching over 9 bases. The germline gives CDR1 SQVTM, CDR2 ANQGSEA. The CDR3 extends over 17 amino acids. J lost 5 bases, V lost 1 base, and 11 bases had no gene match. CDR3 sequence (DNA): TGCAGCGTTGAAGGACCGGAGGGACAGGGAGGGACCGGGGAGCTGTTTTTT. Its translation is CSVEGPEGQGGTGELFF.

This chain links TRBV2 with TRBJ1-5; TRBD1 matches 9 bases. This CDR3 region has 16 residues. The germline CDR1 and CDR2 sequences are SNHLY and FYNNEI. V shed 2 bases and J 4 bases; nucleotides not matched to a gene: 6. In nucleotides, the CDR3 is TGTGCCAGCAGTGAAAGGGGTGGACAGGGGAATCAGCCCCAGCATTTT. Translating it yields CASSERGGQGNQPQHF. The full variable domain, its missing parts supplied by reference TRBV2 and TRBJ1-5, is EPEVTQTPSHQVTQMGQEVILRCVPISNHLYFYWYRQILGQKVEFLVSFYNNEISEKSEIFDDQFSVERPDGSNFTLKIRSTKLEDSAMYFCASSERGGQGNQPQHFGDGTRLSIL.

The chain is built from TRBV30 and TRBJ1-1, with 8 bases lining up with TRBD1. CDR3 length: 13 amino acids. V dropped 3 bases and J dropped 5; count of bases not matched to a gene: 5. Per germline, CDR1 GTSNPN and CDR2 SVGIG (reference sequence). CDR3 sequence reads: CAWRLRQGTEAFF. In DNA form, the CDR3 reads TGTGCCTGGAGACTTAGACAGGGGACTGAAGCTTTCTTT.

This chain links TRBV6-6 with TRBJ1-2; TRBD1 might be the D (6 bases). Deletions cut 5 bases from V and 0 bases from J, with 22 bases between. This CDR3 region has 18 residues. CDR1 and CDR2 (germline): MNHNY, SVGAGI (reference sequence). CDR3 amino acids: CASSRDSRHRTANYGYTF. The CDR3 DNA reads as TGTGCCAGCAGTCGCGACTCCCGCCACAGGACAGCTAACTATGGCTACACCTTC.

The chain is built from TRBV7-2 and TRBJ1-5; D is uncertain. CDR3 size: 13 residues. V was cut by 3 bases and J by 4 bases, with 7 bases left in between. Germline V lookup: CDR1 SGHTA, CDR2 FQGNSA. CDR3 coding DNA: TGTGCCAGCAGCTTCCGGTTTAATCAGCCCCAGCATTTT. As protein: CASSFRFNQPQHF. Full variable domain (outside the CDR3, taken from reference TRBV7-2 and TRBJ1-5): GAGVSQSPSNKVTEKGKDVELRCDPISGHTALYWYRQSLGQGLEFLIYFQGNSAPDKSGLPSDRFSAERTGGSVSTLTIQRTQQEDSAVYLCASSFRFNQPQHFGDGTRLSIL.

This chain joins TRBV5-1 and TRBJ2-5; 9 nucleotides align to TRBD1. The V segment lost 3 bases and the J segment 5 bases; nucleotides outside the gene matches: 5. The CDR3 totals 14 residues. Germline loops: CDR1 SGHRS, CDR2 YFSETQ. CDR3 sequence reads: CASSWTGQGETQYF. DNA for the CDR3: TGCGCCAGCAGCTGGACGGGACAGGGCGAGACCCAGTACTTC. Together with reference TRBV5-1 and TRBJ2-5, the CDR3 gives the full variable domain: KAGVTQTPRYLIKTRGQQVTLSCSPISGHRSVSWYQQTPGQGLQFLFEYFSETQRNKGNFPGRFSGRQFSNSRSEMNVSTLELGDSALYLCASSWTGQGETQYFGPGTRLLVL.

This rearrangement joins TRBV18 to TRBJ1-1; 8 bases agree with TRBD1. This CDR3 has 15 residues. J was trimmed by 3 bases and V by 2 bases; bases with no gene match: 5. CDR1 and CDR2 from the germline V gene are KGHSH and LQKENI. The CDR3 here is CASSPETGEDTEAFF. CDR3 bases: TGTGCCAGCTCACCAGAGACAGGGGAGGACACTGAAGCTTTCTTT.

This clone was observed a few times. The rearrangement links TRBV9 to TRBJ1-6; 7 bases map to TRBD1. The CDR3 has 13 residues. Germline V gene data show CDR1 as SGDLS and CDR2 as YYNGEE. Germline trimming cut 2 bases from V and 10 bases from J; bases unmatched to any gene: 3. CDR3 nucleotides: TGTGCCAGCAGCGTGGGACAGAGGTCACCCCTCCACTTT. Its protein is CASSVGQRSPLHF.

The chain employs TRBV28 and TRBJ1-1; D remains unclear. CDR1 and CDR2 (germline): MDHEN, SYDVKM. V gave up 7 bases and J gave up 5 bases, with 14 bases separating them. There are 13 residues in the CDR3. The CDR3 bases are TGTGCCAGCACCCGAACGGGCGGGACTGAAGCTTTCTTT. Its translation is CASTRTGGTEAFF.

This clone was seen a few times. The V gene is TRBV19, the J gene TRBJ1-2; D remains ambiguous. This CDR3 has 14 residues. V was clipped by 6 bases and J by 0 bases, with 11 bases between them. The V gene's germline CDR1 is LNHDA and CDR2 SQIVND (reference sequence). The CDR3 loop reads CASRELRANYGYTF. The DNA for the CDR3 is TGTGCCAGTAGAGAACTGAGAGCTAACTATGGCTACACCTTC.

This CDR3 is CASSYTRDRGLYEQYF. The CDR3, as DNA: TGCGCCAGCAGTTATACCCGGGACAGGGGGCTGTACGAGCAGTACTTC. The chain joins TRBV10-1 to TRBJ2-7, with TRBD1 identical over 12 bases. The V gene's germline CDR1 is WNHNN and CDR2 SYGVQD (reference sequence). J was trimmed by 4 bases and V by 5 bases; bases with no gene match: 9. CDR3 length: 16 amino acids.

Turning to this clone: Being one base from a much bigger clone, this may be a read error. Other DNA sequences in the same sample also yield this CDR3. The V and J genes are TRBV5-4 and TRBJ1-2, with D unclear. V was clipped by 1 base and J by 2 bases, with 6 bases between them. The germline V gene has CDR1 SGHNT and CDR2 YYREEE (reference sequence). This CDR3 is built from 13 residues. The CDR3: CASSLRGNYGYTF. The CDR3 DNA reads TGTGCCAGCAGCTTGCGGGGAAACTATGGCTACACCTTC.

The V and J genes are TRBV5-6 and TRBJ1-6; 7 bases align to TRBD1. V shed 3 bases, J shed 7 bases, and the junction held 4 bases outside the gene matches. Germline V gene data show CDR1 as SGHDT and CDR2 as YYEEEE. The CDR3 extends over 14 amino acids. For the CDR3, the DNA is TGTGCCAGCAGCTATGGGGACAGAAATTCACCCCTCCACTTT. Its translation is CASSYGDRNSPLHF.

The CDR3, as DNA: TGTGCCAGCAGCTCCGGACAGGGGGCGTTAGAAAAACTGTTTTTT. As protein: CASSSGQGALEKLFF. The chain is built from TRBV2 and TRBJ1-4; 11 bases align to TRBD1. V shed 6 bases, J shed 8 bases, and the junction held 8 bases outside the gene matches. Germline CDR1 reads SNHLY; CDR2 reads FYNNEI. The CDR3 covers 15 residues.

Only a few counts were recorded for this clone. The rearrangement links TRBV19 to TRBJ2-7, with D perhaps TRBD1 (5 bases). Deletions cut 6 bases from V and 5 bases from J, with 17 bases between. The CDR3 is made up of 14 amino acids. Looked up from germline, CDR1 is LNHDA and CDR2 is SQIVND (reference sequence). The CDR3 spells CASSPGSGIHEQYF. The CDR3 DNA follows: TGTGCCAGTAGCCCGGGTTCAGGGATCCACGAGCAGTACTTC.

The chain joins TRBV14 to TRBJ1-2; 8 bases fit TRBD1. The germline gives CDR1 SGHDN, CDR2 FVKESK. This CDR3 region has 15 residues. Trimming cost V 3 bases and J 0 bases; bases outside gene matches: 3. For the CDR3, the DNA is TGTGCCAGCAGCCAGACAGGGGACCCTAACTATGGCTACACCTTC. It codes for CASSQTGDPNYGYTF.

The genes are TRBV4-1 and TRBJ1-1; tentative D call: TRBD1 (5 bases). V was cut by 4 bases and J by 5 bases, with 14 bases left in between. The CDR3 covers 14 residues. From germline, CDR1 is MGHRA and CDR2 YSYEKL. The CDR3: CASSRPSGVTEAFF. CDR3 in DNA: TGCGCCAGCAGCCGACCTTCGGGGGTAACTGAAGCTTTCTTT.

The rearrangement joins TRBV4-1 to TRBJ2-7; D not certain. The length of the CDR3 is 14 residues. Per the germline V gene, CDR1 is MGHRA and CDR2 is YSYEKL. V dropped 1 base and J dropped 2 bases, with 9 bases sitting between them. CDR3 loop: CASSQGPGTYEQYF. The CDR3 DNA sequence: TGCGCCAGCAGCCAAGGACCGGGTACCTACGAGCAGTACTTC.

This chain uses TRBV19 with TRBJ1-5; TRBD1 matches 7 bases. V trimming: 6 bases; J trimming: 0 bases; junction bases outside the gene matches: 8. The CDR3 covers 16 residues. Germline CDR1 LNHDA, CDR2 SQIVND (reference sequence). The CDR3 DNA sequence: TGTGCCAGTAGGCCGGGACAGACCTTTAGCAATCAGCCCCAGCATTTT. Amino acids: CASRPGQTFSNQPQHF.

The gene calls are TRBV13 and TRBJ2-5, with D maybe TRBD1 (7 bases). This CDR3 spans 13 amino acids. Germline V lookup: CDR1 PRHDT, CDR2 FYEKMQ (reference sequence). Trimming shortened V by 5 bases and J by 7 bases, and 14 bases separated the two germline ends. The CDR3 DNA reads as TGTGCCAGCAGCCAACTAGCAGGGGGGACCCAGTACTTC. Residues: CASSQLAGGTQYF.

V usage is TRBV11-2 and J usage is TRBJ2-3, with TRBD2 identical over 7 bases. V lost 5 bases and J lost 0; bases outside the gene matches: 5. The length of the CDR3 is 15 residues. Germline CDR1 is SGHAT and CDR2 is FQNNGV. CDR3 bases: TGTGCCAGCAGCGGACTAGTGGTTAGCACAGATACGCAGTATTTT. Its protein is CASSGLVVSTDTQYF.

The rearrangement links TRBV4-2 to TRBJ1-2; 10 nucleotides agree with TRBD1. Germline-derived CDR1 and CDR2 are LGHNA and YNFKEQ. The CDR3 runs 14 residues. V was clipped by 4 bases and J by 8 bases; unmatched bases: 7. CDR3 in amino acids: CASSRPGTGEGYTF. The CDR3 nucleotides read TGTGCCAGCAGCCGACCCGGGACAGGGGAAGGCTACACCTTC.

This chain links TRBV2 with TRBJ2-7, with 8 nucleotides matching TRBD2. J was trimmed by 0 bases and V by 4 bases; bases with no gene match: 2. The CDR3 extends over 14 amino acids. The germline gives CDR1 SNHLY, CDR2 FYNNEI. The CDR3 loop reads CASSGGGPSYEQYF. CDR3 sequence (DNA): TGTGCCAGCAGTGGCGGGGGGCCCTCCTACGAGCAGTACTTC.

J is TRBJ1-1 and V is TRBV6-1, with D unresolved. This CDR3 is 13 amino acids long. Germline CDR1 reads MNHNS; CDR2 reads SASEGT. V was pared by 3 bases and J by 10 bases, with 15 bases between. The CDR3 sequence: CASSDVRAWGAFF. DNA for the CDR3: TGTGCCAGCAGTGATGTGAGGGCGTGGGGAGCTTTCTTT.